The clone carrying this TCR beta chain was observed a few times. This record belongs to a study of beta chain features in type 1 diabetes. Germline values: CDR1 KGHSH, CDR2 LQKENI. Trimming cost V 3 bases and J 3 bases, with 17 bases left between them. The CDR3 extends over 16 amino acids. The investigators reverse transcribed all of the isolated RNA, so they sequenced expressed TCRB transcripts. Sequenced by immunoSEQ multiplex PCR; TCRdb stores in-frame clones only, minus some. The table includes under 900,000 clones, roughly 17% detected once. Sequenced input: naive CD4+ T cells from blood. The receptor was derived from a young woman in good health. The chain joins TRBV18 to TRBJ2-5, with D maybe TRBD1 (5 bases). This CDR3 is CASSPSVLQGKETQYF. The CDR3, as DNA: TGTGCCAGCTCACCCAGCGTACTCCAGGGAAAAGAGACCCAGTACTTC.